This TCR beta chain was found in a study of shared clonotypes between healthy human individuals. Per germline, CDR1 SGHRS and CDR2 YFSETQ. Trimming left V 0 bases short and J 4 bases short, with 7 bases between. This CDR3 comprises 13 residues. Assay: immunoSEQ multiplex PCR; the TCRdb copy retains only in-frame clones and omits some. The data contain some 2,500,000 clones, just under 95% of them singletons. Study-level results: Sequencing depth was predicted to influence how clonotypes are shared among donors.

About this clone itself: The antigen is not known. Other DNA variants within this sample encode the same CDR3.

The receptor comes from a young man in good health. Some clones in this sample may be carry-over from other donors' samples. V and J are TRBV5-1 and TRBJ2-5; D gene unclear. Sequenced material: naive CD4+ T cells from PBMCs. Noted subset: CD45RA+ positively selected. The CDR3, as DNA: TGCGCCAGCAGCTTGGGAGTAGGAGAGACCCAGTACTTC. It yields the protein CASSLGVGETQYF.